This passage covers 11 T cell receptor beta chains from one sample sequenced in a study of OX40 agonist ivuxolimab in advanced cancers. The repertoire was sequenced with immunoSEQ multiplex PCR; TCRdb's copy has only in-frame clones and lacks some. The table lists about 15,000 clones, 75% to 95% of them singletons. The sample consisted of CD4+ or CD8+ T cells sorted from blood, taken in a trial of the OX40 agonist ivuxolimab. These receptors were collected from an adult with an advanced solid tumor such as melanoma, head and neck, liver or kidney cancer.

The genes are TRBV9 and TRBJ1-5, with TRBD1 as a possible D gene (5 bases). V lost 0 bases to trimming and J lost 5 bases, with 12 bases between them. This CDR3 is 15 amino acids long. Germline V gene lookup returns CDR1 SGDLS and CDR2 YYNGEE. The CDR3 region is CASSVGSGRDQPQHF. The CDR3, as DNA: TGTGCCAGCAGCGTAGGGTCGGGGCGCGATCAGCCCCAGCATTTT.

This chain joins TRBV7-2 and TRBJ1-3, with a tentative D call TRBD1 (5 bases). The CDR3 extends over 17 amino acids. Per germline, CDR1 SGHTA and CDR2 FQGNSA. V lost 1 base and J lost 2, with 15 bases in between. The CDR3 DNA reads as TGTGCCAGCAGCTTAGTAGGGACGGACTATCCTGGAAACACCATATATTTT. Translation: CASSLVGTDYPGNTIYF.

The chain combines TRBV6-1 with TRBJ2-7, with 9 nucleotides matching TRBD1. Germline V lookup: CDR1 MNHNS, CDR2 SASEGT. V was clipped by 5 bases and J by 6 bases; unmatched bases: 8. CDR3 length: 14 amino acids. The CDR3: CASSSGQGISEQYF. CDR3 DNA sequence: TGTGCCAGCAGTTCCGGACAGGGGATCTCCGAGCAGTACTTC.

The chain employs TRBV6-5 and TRBJ2-7, with 9 positions matching TRBD1. Trimming cost V 5 bases and J 0 bases; bases outside gene matches: 5. There are 15 residues in the CDR3. Germline V lookup: CDR1 MNHEY, CDR2 SVGAGI. CDR3 DNA: TGTGCCAGCAGTAAGGGACAGGGCTTCTCCTACGAGCAGTACTTC. The encoded protein is CASSKGQGFSYEQYF.

This chain connects TRBV5-6 to TRBJ2-1; 12 nucleotides align to TRBD2. V lost 0 bases and J lost 8; bases outside the gene matches: 0. The V gene's germline CDR1 is SGHDT and CDR2 YYEEEE. The CDR3 totals 14 residues. The CDR3 sequence is CASSLGLAGDEQFF. CDR3 bases: TGTGCCAGCAGCTTGGGACTAGCGGGGGATGAGCAGTTCTTC.

This chain connects TRBV5-1 to TRBJ1-1; maybe TRBD1 (5 bases). Germline loops: CDR1 SGHRS, CDR2 YFSETQ. The CDR3 has 14 amino acids. V gave up 1 base and J gave up 0 bases, with 7 bases separating them. The CDR3 coding sequence is TGCGCCAGCAGCTTGACAGGTCTGAACACTGAAGCTTTCTTT. Its translation: CASSLTGLNTEAFF.

The V gene is TRBV27, the J gene TRBJ1-6; 7 bases agree with TRBD1. The CDR3 loop spans 17 amino acids. V lost 5 bases, J lost 0 bases, and 7 bases stayed unmatched. Germline V lookup: CDR1 MNHEY, CDR2 SMNVEV (reference sequence). The CDR3 is CASSLRGLSSYNSPLHF. Here the CDR3 DNA reads TGTGCCAGCAGTCTTAGGGGGCTGAGCTCCTATAATTCACCCCTCCACTTT.

CDR3 in DNA: TGTGCCAGCAGCCTCCAGGGTGAAGCTTTCTTT. Translation gives CASSLQGEAFF. The gene calls are TRBV7-9 and TRBJ1-1, with TRBD1 as a possible D gene (5 bases). Germline-derived CDR1 and CDR2 are SEHNR and FQNEAQ (reference sequence). Trimming removed 5 bases from V and 7 bases from J, with 8 bases in between. The CDR3 is made up of 11 amino acids. The variable domain in full, with the rest retrieved from reference TRBV7-9 and TRBJ1-1, is DTGVSQNPRHKITKRGQNVTFRCDPISEHNRLYWYRQTLGQGPEFLTYFQNEAQLEKSRLLSDRFSAERPKGSFSTLEIQRTEQGDSAMYLCASSLQGEAFFGQGTRLTVV.

The chain carries TRBV9 and TRBJ2-3, with no clear D. The V gene's germline CDR1 is SGDLS and CDR2 YYNGEE. The CDR3 runs to 16 residues. The ends were cut back, 1 base at V and 0 bases at J, with 12 bases in the middle. CDR3 region: CASSVNGTYSTDTQYF. In nucleotides, the CDR3 is TGTGCCAGCAGCGTAAATGGAACCTATAGCACAGATACGCAGTATTTT.

The rearrangement joins TRBV14 to TRBJ2-7; TRBD1 or TRBD2 may be the D gene (5 bases each). Trimming left V 2 bases short and J 4 bases short, with 6 bases between. Germline V CDR1 and CDR2: SGHDN, FVKESK. CDR3 length equals 12 residues. CDR3 in amino acids: CASSQWGYEQYF. CDR3 DNA sequence: TGTGCCAGCAGCCAATGGGGGTACGAGCAGTACTTC.

The V and J genes are TRBV4-1 and TRBJ2-2; tentatively, D is TRBD2 (6 bases). The ends were cut back, 0 bases at V and 7 bases at J, with 9 bases in the middle. Germline-derived CDR1 and CDR2 are MGHRA and YSYEKL. The CDR3 has 14 amino acids. CDR3 DNA sequence: TGCGCCAGCAGCCAAGATTGGGGGGACGGGGAGCTGTTTTTT. Residues: CASSQDWGDGELFF.